This is a list of T cell receptor beta chains from one sample in a study of breast tumors, draining lymph nodes, adjacent tissues. TCRdb reprocessed the multiplex PCR reads with MiXCR, giving one entry per CDR3 protein. The sample has around 230,000 distinct CDR3 sequences, approximately 29% seen once. The sequenced sample was axillary lymph node tissue. Source of these receptors: a female donor with breast cancer. Some clones in this sample may be carry-over from other donors' samples. CDR3s include the opening cysteine and the closing phenylalanine or tryptophan. A D gene is named only where the DNA matches it firmly. Not all rows give a size; the values are once, few, many and, for expanded clones, a class.

>TRBV29-1|TRBJ2-7|many|.
CSVGVWAGGGLAGNYEQYF
TGCAGCGTTGGTGTGTGGGCAGGGGGCGGGCTAGCGGGAAACTACGAGCAGTACTTC
>TRBV4-3|TRBJ2-1|many|.
CASSHVASAGVTYNEQFF
TGCGCCAGCAGCCACGTGGCTAGCGCGGGTGTCACCTACAATGAGCAGTTCTTC
>TRBV3-1|TRBJ1-6|many|.
CASSPRRSTNSPLHF
TGTGCCAGCAGCCCCCGCAGGAGTACGAATTCACCCCTCCACTTT
>TRBV20-1|TRBJ1-2|many|.
CSASTGKNANYGYTF
TGCAGTGCTTCGACAGGAAAGAACGCTAACTATGGCTACACCTTC
>TRBV6-5|TRBJ1-6|.|TRBD1
CASKKGQARHNSPLHF
TGTGCCAGCAAAAAGGGACAGGCCAGGCATAATTCACCCCTCCACTTT
>TRBV27|TRBJ2-7|few|.
CASSPSLTGKYEQYF
TGTGCCAGCAGCCCCTCGCTTACAGGGAAATACGAGCAGTACTTC
>TRBV7-2|TRBJ2-4|many|TRBD2
CASSSGLAGVAKNIQYF
TGTGCCAGCAGCTCGGGACTAGCGGGGGTAGCCAAAAACATTCAGTACTTC
>TRBV5-1|TRBJ2-3|.|TRBD2
CASSLSGEDTQYF
TGCGCCAGCAGCTTAAGCGGGGAGGATACGCAGTATTTT
>TRBV2|TRBJ1-2|.|.
CASSSQRHGYTF
TGTGCCAGCAGTAGCCAGCGGCATGGCTACACCTTC
>TRBV10-1|TRBJ1-5|.|.
CASSESSGVSAYSNQPQHF
TGCGCCAGCAGTGAGTCCTCAGGGGTTTCGGCCTATAGCAATCAGCCCCAGCATTTT
>TRBV7-1|TRBJ2-1|.|TRBD2
CASSSRLAYSYNNEQFF
TGTGCCAGCAGCTCACGACTAGCTTACTCGTATAACAATGAGCAGTTCTTC
>TRBV5-5|TRBJ1-2|many|.
CASSSPPIQGRYTF
TGTGCCAGCAGCTCCCCGCCCATACAGGGTCGGTACACCTTC
>TRBV6-2/TRBV6-3|TRBJ2-7|many|.
CASSYSPYEQYF
TGTGCCAGCAGTTACTCCCCCTACGAGCAGTACTTC
>TRBV6-2/TRBV6-3|TRBJ2-4|.|.
CASSYRPVAKNIQYF
TGTGCCAGCAGTTACAGGCCCGTAGCCAAAAACATTCAGTACTTC